A single T cell receptor beta chain is shown here with its context. What it binds is not known. At one of its ends the junction is not consistent with the germline gene, which may arise from a read error. CDR3 length: 14 residues. Germline lookup yields CDR1 SGHTA and CDR2 FQGNSA. Using a J-beta primer mix together with a sample-barcoded 5' primer, a second PCR was run for roughly 6 to 11 cycles. Carrying 12 random nucleotides, a template-switch adaptor labeled each individual cDNA molecule. TCRdb processed the 5' RACE reads anew with MiXCR; each CDR3 protein has one entry. Among roughly 830,000 distinct CDR3 sequences, approximately 65% were seen once, and the ten largest hold roughly 26%. This entry is derived from a study of blood T cells in healthy people across ages. Study results and limitations: PBMCs were not sorted, which prevented a conclusive comparison of naive versus antigen-experienced cells. Shifts in expanded clonotypes may have been confounded by donor CMV status, which was unknown.

Sequencing was done on a sample of blood. The TCR was taken from a man aged 30-40 years in good health. The V gene is TRBV7-2, the J gene TRBJ2-7; D may be TRBD2 (5 bases). This CDR3 is CASSLARDSYEQYF. As DNA, the CDR3 is TGTGCCAGCAGTTTAGCGAGGGATTCCTACGAGCAGTACTTC.